These 27 T cell receptor beta chains came from one sample sequenced in a study of a mutant IDH1 vaccine in newly diagnosed glioma. Data came from immunoSEQ multiplex PCR; TCRdb stores just in-frame clones and leaves some out. The top ten hold about 3.9% of the sample, which has some 16,000 clones, about 95% seen once. The time point here: baseline, week 1 (first vaccination visit). Regarding treatment: pre-vaccination baseline after standard-of-care therapy. Sequenced material: peripheral blood mononuclear cells (PBMCs), taken from a glioma patient treated with radiotherapy, temozolomide or both. The receptors derive from a woman aged 18-35 years with glioma. Some clones in this sample may be carry-over from other donors' samples.

The chain has TRBV12-5 and TRBJ1-6; D uncertain. Germline assignment: CDR1 LGHNT and CDR2 FRNRAP. V shed 1 base and J shed 9 bases, with 7 bases lying between them. This CDR3 spans 13 amino acids. CDR3 sequence (DNA): TGTGCTAGTGGTTTGGGAAAGGGTTCACCCCTCCACTTT. It is translated as CASGLGKGSPLHF.

This clone was seen a single time. The chain links TRBV6-5 to TRBJ1-2; D is perhaps TRBD1 (6 bases). Germline lookup yields CDR1 MNHEY and CDR2 SVGAGI. The V end lost 6 bases, the J end lost 7 bases, and 18 bases lay between the germline ends. This CDR3 has 14 amino acids. CDR3 DNA: TGTGCCAGCAGCCCTCAGGACAGCCCCCCTGGCTACACCTTC. Amino acids: CASSPQDSPPGYTF.

This chain joins TRBV5-4 and TRBJ2-5; TRBD2 aligns across 8 bases. The trim removed 2 bases at V and 2 bases at J, leaving 5 bases unmatched. The CDR3 contains 15 residues. Germline lookup yields CDR1 SGHNT and CDR2 YYREEE (reference sequence). CDR3 DNA: TGTGCCAGCAGCTTCCCACTAGCGGAGCAAGAGACCCAGTACTTC. As protein: CASSFPLAEQETQYF.

J is TRBJ2-2 and V is TRBV7-3; D is uncertain. With 4 bases removed from V and 4 bases from J, the gap between germline ends came to 13 bases. Per the germline V gene, CDR1 is SGHTA and CDR2 is FQGTGA. This CDR3 has 15 residues. CDR3 DNA sequence: TGTGCCAGCAGCTCCCAATCACAAAGCACCGGGGAGCTGTTTTTT. This sequence encodes CASSSQSQSTGELFF.

The gene calls are TRBV15 and TRBJ2-1, with 8 nucleotides matching TRBD1. The CDR3 consists of 16 residues. Trimming cost V 5 bases and J 7 bases; bases outside gene matches: 13. From germline, CDR1 is LNHNV and CDR2 YYDKDF (reference sequence). The CDR3 coding sequence is TGTGCCACCAGCGAGGGGACAGGCCCCCTCGGGAATGAGCAGTTCTTC. It encodes CATSEGTGPLGNEQFF.

V and J are TRBV14 and TRBJ1-6; 8 bases align to TRBD1. Germline V gene data show CDR1 as SGHDN and CDR2 as FVKESK. V lost 5 bases to trimming and J lost 9 bases; unmatched junction nucleotides: 15. The CDR3 is made up of 17 amino acids. CDR3 amino acids: CASSVPPGGVDGSPLHF. In DNA form, the CDR3 reads TGTGCCAGCAGCGTACCTCCAGGGGGCGTTGATGGTTCACCCCTCCACTTT.

This chain uses TRBV18 with TRBJ2-7, with TRBD2 identical over 12 bases. Germline CDR1 reads KGHSH; CDR2 reads LQKENI. Germline trimming cut 3 bases from V and 3 bases from J; bases unmatched to any gene: 6. This CDR3 contains 16 residues. The CDR3 sequence is CASSPTLAGGLYEQYF. As DNA, the CDR3 is TGTGCCAGCTCACCGACACTAGCGGGGGGACTCTACGAGCAGTACTTC.

V usage is TRBV9 and J usage is TRBJ2-1; weak D call: TRBD2 (5 bases). The CDR3 is 14 residues long. Between the trimmed V and J ends, which lost 4 bases and 6 bases, there was a span of 14 bases. Per germline, CDR1 SGDLS and CDR2 YYNGEE. The CDR3 DNA is TGTGCCAGCAGCCTTAGCGTCCTTCCCAATGAGCAGTTCTTC. Protein product: CASSLSVLPNEQFF. The full variable domain, rest sourced from reference TRBV9 and TRBJ2-1, is DSGVTQTPKHLITATGQRVTLRCSPRSGDLSVYWYQQSLDQGLQFLIQYYNGEERAKGNILERFSAQQFPDLHSELNLSSLELGDSALYFCASSLSVLPNEQFFGPGTRLTVL.

This chain joins TRBV6-1 and TRBJ1-1; D ambiguous. Trimming cost V 0 bases and J 8 bases, with 10 bases left between them. Germline-derived CDR1 and CDR2 are MNHNS and SASEGT. The CDR3 covers 13 residues. The CDR3 protein is CASSEAPYREAFF. The CDR3 DNA follows: TGTGCCAGCAGTGAAGCGCCCTATAGAGAAGCTTTCTTT.

This sequence joins TRBV11-2 and TRBJ2-3; D remains unclear. CDR3 length: 15 residues. Looked up from germline, CDR1 is SGHAT and CDR2 is FQNNGV. Trimming left V 5 bases short and J 1 base short, with 13 bases between. CDR3 region: CASSPMAVGTDTQYF. CDR3 coding DNA: TGTGCCAGCAGCCCCATGGCGGTAGGCACAGATACGCAGTATTTT.

The J gene is TRBJ1-5, the V gene TRBV6-6, with D tentatively TRBD1 (5 bases). CDR1 and CDR2 from the germline V gene are MNHNY and SVGAGI (reference sequence). V was cut by 2 bases and J by 5 bases, with 10 bases left in between. The CDR3 spans 14 residues. CDR3 bases: TGTGCCAGCAGTTACCAGGGTGGAGATCAGCCCCAGCATTTT. Its protein product is CASSYQGGDQPQHF.

With respect to this clone: An end of the junction differs from the germline gene, which may be a read error. This chain links TRBV28 with TRBJ2-1; D gene unclear. CDR1 MDHEN and CDR2 SYDVKM come from the germline V gene. The CDR3 has 12 amino acids. This chain's CDR3 is CASNLNWAEQFF. DNA for the CDR3: TGTGCCAGCAATTTAAATTGGGCAGAGCAGTTCTTC.

This chain connects TRBV6-5 to TRBJ2-5; 7 bases are a match to TRBD2. V lost 7 bases and J lost 9; bases outside the gene matches: 11. CDR1 is MNHEY and CDR2 is SVGAGI in the germline V gene. The CDR3 is 13 residues long. The CDR3: CASKVGGREAQYF. CDR3 DNA sequence: TGTGCCAGCAAAGTTGGGGGTCGGGAGGCCCAGTACTTC.

The chain links TRBV2 to TRBJ1-3, with 8 bases identical to TRBD1. The CDR3 is 15 residues long. Germline V gene sequence: CDR1 SNHLY, CDR2 FYNNEI. J lost 4 bases, V lost 6 bases, and 8 bases had no gene match. The CDR3 DNA is TGTGCCAGCAGCCAGGACAGGGTGCCGGGAAACACCATATATTTT. Encoded protein: CASSQDRVPGNTIYF.

This chain links TRBV4-3 with TRBJ1-1, with TRBD1 matching over 8 bases. The CDR3 runs to 13 residues. The V gene's germline CDR1 is LGHNA and CDR2 YSLEER. Trimming at V came to 4 bases and at J to 4 bases, leaving 2 bases not matched to a gene. This CDR3 reads CASSLTGGTEAFF. The CDR3 DNA reads TGCGCCAGCAGCCTCACAGGGGGCACTGAAGCTTTCTTT.

V and J are TRBV7-9 and TRBJ2-7, with 12 nucleotides matching TRBD1. In germline, CDR1 is SEHNR, CDR2 FQNEAQ (reference sequence). Unmatched junction bases numbered 8, after V lost 5 bases and J lost 6 bases. The CDR3 totals 15 residues. CDR3 in amino acids: CASSAPGQGAREQYF. The CDR3 DNA follows: TGTGCCAGCAGCGCCCCGGGACAGGGGGCCCGCGAGCAGTACTTC.

The V gene is TRBV19, the J gene TRBJ1-5, with 10 bases fitting TRBD1. The CDR3 consists of 19 residues. V gave up 3 bases and J gave up 2 bases; unmatched junction bases: 13. Germline lookup yields CDR1 LNHDA and CDR2 SQIVND (reference sequence). Here the CDR3 DNA reads TGTGCCAGTAGTATGTGGAGGTATTCCGGGACAGGGGGCAATCAGCCCCAGCATTTT. It codes for CASSMWRYSGTGGNQPQHF.

V and J are TRBV6-6 and TRBJ1-3; no definite D call. The V gene's germline CDR1 is MNHNY and CDR2 SVGAGI (reference sequence). The V end lost 9 bases, the J end lost 0 bases, and 15 bases lay between the germline ends. There are 15 residues in the CDR3. The CDR3 protein is CASFADGSSGNTIYF. The CDR3 DNA sequence: TGTGCCAGTTTCGCGGACGGAAGCTCTGGAAACACCATATATTTT.

This clone was counted a few times. The genes are TRBV7-8 and TRBJ2-5, with D tentatively TRBD2 (6 bases). Trimming shortened V by 2 bases and J by 1 base, and 11 bases separated the two germline ends. Germline CDR1 and CDR2: SGHVS and FQNEAQ. This CDR3 contains 15 residues. The CDR3 DNA is TGTGCCAGCAGCTTAAAGCGGGTCCTCCAAGAGACCCAGTACTTC. This encodes CASSLKRVLQETQYF.

The chain carries TRBV5-1 and TRBJ2-5; 10 nucleotides match TRBD1. The J call may be incorrect, as the DNA end agrees better with TRBJ2-7. The CDR3 is 15 residues long. Germline V gene lookup returns CDR1 SGHRS and CDR2 YFSETQ. The CDR3 region is CASSLAGQGVDEQYF. Written as DNA, the CDR3 is TGCGCCAGCAGCTTGGCCGGACAGGGGGTCGACGAGCAGTACTTC.

This chain links TRBV7-6 with TRBJ2-7; TRBD2 is a possible D gene (5 bases). Germline CDR1 reads SGHVS; CDR2 reads FNYEAQ. With 1 base removed from V and 6 bases from J, the gap between germline ends came to 19 bases. The CDR3 spans 16 residues. The CDR3 spells CASSLVGGSLPLEQYF. The CDR3 coding sequence is TGTGCCAGCAGCTTAGTAGGTGGGAGCCTTCCTCTCGAGCAGTACTTC.

This chain links TRBV5-6 with TRBJ2-5, with TRBD2 as a possible D gene (7 bases). The germline CDR1 and CDR2 sequences are SGHDT and YYEEEE. V gave up 0 bases and J gave up 1 base, with 10 bases separating them. The CDR3 has 15 amino acids. The CDR3 DNA is TGTGCCAGCAGCTTGGCCGGGGGGCTCCAAGAGACCCAGTACTTC. It translates to CASSLAGGLQETQYF.

The CDR3 is CASSISSGGAPEQFF. The CDR3, as DNA: TGTGCCAGTAGTATATCTAGCGGGGGGGCACCCGAGCAGTTCTTC. V gene TRBV19 combines with J gene TRBJ2-1; 12 nucleotides line up with TRBD2. The CDR3 has 15 amino acids. Per germline, CDR1 LNHDA and CDR2 SQIVND (reference sequence). Losses at the gene ends were 2 bases for V and 10 bases for J; bases not matched to a gene: 6.

The chain has TRBV15 and TRBJ2-1, with D tentatively TRBD1 (6 bases). V dropped 2 bases and J dropped 2 bases, with 10 bases sitting between them. The CDR3 runs to 15 residues. The V gene's germline CDR1 is LNHNV and CDR2 YYDKDF (reference sequence). CDR3 nucleotides: TGTGCCACCAGCAGAAGGGGGTCGACCTACAATGAGCAGTTCTTC. The encoded protein is CATSRRGSTYNEQFF.

This chain connects TRBV11-2 to TRBJ2-1, with a tentative D call TRBD2 (7 bases). Trimming removed 1 base at V and 2 bases at J, with 9 bases between. Germline loops: CDR1 SGHAT, CDR2 FQNNGV. This CDR3 region has 15 residues. The CDR3 coding sequence is TGTGCCAGCAGCTTAGCGGGGGGCGCCTACAATGAGCAGTTCTTC. This translates into CASSLAGGAYNEQFF.

This clone was detected only a few times. This chain joins TRBV27 and TRBJ1-4; D call uncertain. Trimming cost V 1 base and J 8 bases, with 11 bases left between them. Per the germline V gene, CDR1 is MNHEY and CDR2 is SMNVEV (reference sequence). This CDR3 contains 14 residues. CDR3 DNA sequence: TGTGCCAGCAGTTTATGGGGTGAGAGCGAAAAACTGTTTTTT. Amino acids: CASSLWGESEKLFF. The full variable domain, with the rest looked up from reference TRBV27 and TRBJ1-4, is EAQVTQNPRYLITVTGKKLTVTCSQNMNHEYMSWYRQDPGLGLRQIYYSMNVEVTDKGDVPEGYKVSRKEKRNFPLILESPSPNQTSLYFCASSLWGESEKLFFGSGTQLSVL.

CDR3 region: CASSLPTSGRASWYNEQFF. CDR3 bases: TGTGCCAGCAGCTTACCGACTAGCGGGAGGGCCAGTTGGTACAATGAGCAGTTCTTC. V usage is TRBV7-2 and J usage is TRBJ2-1; 14 bases line up with TRBD2. CDR3 length equals 19 residues. The germline V gene encodes CDR1 SGHTA and CDR2 FQGNSA. V lost 2 bases to trimming and J lost 4 bases; unmatched junction nucleotides: 10.